The TCR beta chain described here comes from a study of blood T cell repertoires in COVID-19. Germline loops: CDR1 SGDLS, CDR2 YYNGEE. CDR3 length: 15 residues. V trimming: 0 bases; J trimming: 2 bases; junction bases outside the gene matches: 3. Source study methods: Estimation of nucleated cell counts relied on the amplification of reference gene primers. Using immunoSEQ multiplex PCR, the repertoire was profiled, and TCRdb retains in-frame clones only, with some absent. V and J calls and clone size are as listed in that table; D and trimming were resolved from the DNA. The sample lists around 700,000 clones; about 90% were seen once.

This sequence was found in a woman between 18 and 30 years old with acute or convalescent COVID-19. Sequencing was performed on peripheral blood. The genes are TRBV9 and TRBJ2-3, with 7 bases lining up with TRBD2. The chain's CDR3 is CASSVGGGPTDTQYF. The DNA for the CDR3 is TGTGCCAGCAGCGTAGGCGGGGGTCCCACAGATACGCAGTATTTT.